This note documents a single T cell receptor beta chain sequence. The antigen is not known. The source of the sample is a study of cytomegalovirus exposure and HLA in healthy donors. PCR involved 60 Vbeta and 13 Jbeta primers. Method: immunoSEQ multiplex PCR; TCRdb's copy keeps in-frame clones and lacks some. The repertoire includes nearly 110,000 clones, over 70% of them detected once, and approximately 2.1% sits in the top ten. J lost 5 bases, V lost 4 bases, and 8 bases had no gene match. Germline loops: CDR1 SGHRS, CDR2 YFSETQ. This CDR3 spans 15 amino acids. Study-level points and caveats: When presence/absence was analysed, sequencing depth was taken to be roughly uniform across donors.

The TCR comes from a man aged 25-45 years in good health and CMV-seronegative. The chain couples TRBV5-1 to TRBJ2-5; 10 nucleotides align to TRBD1. The sample taken for sequencing was PBMCs. DNA of the CDR3: TGCGCCAGCAGCCCGGGCCTGGGACAGGGGGAGACCCAGTACTTC. As protein: CASSPGLGQGETQYF.